The 31 T cell receptor beta chains below come from one sample, sequenced in a study of blood T cell repertoires in COVID-19. The protocol was immunoSEQ multiplex PCR, while the TCRdb copy is restricted to in-frame clones and leaves out a portion. The top ten clones hold roughly 1.6% of a sample with 440,000 or so clones, roughly 90% of them seen once. Sequenced sample: peripheral blood. All receptors come from a woman aged 40 to 50 with COVID-19, enrolled during active disease.

The CDR3 DNA reads as TGTGCCAGCAGTTTAGGGCAGGGTAGGGGCTACACCTTC. Translating it yields CASSLGQGRGYTF. The chain combines TRBV28 with TRBJ1-2, with TRBD1 as a possible D gene (5 bases). Germline CDR1 is MDHEN and CDR2 is SYDVKM. V lost 2 bases to trimming and J lost 8 bases, with 12 bases between them. This CDR3 spans 13 amino acids.

The chain combines TRBV4-1 with TRBJ1-3; the D gene is possibly TRBD1 (5 bases). CDR3 size: 17 residues. The germline V gene encodes CDR1 MGHRA and CDR2 YSYEKL. Trimming took 3 bases from V and 2 from J, leaving 17 bases between them. In nucleotides, the CDR3 is TGCGCCAGCAGCCAGGGGTCAGGGTTGGCTGCTGGAAACACCATATATTTT. Translation gives CASSQGSGLAAGNTIYF.

The chain uses TRBV5-1 and TRBJ2-5; 7 bases agree with TRBD1. V lost 4 bases to trimming and J lost 4 bases; unmatched junction nucleotides: 1. The CDR3 is 12 residues long. CDR1 is SGHRS, CDR2 YFSETQ, per germline. The CDR3 bases are TGCGCCAGCAGCCCAGGGGGAGAGACCCAGTACTTC. Translation: CASSPGGETQYF.

J is TRBJ2-5 and V is TRBV4-1; 7 positions agree with TRBD1. Per the germline V gene, CDR1 is MGHRA and CDR2 is YSYEKL. This CDR3 region has 15 residues. V trimming: 0 bases; J trimming: 9 bases; junction bases outside the gene matches: 10. The chain's CDR3 is CASSQEGTVQLAQYF. The CDR3 region has the DNA TGCGCCAGCAGCCAAGAGGGGACAGTACAGTTGGCCCAGTACTTC.

The genes are TRBV7-2 and TRBJ1-4; D may be TRBD1 (6 bases). CDR1 SGHTA and CDR2 FQGNSA come from the germline V gene. With 5 bases removed from V and 4 bases from J, the gap between germline ends came to 14 bases. This CDR3 has 15 residues. CDR3 coding DNA: TGTGCCAGCAGCCCGAGGGGGAGCCTTAATGAAAAACTGTTTTTT. Translating it yields CASSPRGSLNEKLFF.

The chain uses TRBV19 and TRBJ1-2; the match to TRBD1 covers 8 bases. Germline V lookup: CDR1 LNHDA, CDR2 SQIVND (reference sequence). Trimming cost V 4 bases and J 3 bases; bases outside gene matches: 7. The CDR3 totals 15 residues. The CDR3 loop reads CASSTSLTGDYGYTF. The CDR3 nucleotides are TGTGCCAGTAGTACCTCCCTGACAGGGGACTATGGCTACACCTTC.

The chain carries TRBV15 and TRBJ1-6; tentatively, D is TRBD1 (5 bases). V was clipped by 0 bases and J by 5 bases, with 11 bases between them. CDR1 and CDR2 from the germline V gene are LNHNV and YYDKDF (reference sequence). CDR3 length: 16 amino acids. The CDR3 here is CATSRDGAGNNSPLHF. DNA for the CDR3: TGTGCCACCAGCAGAGACGGAGCAGGGAATAATTCACCCCTCCACTTT.

V and J are TRBV10-3 and TRBJ1-6; perhaps TRBD1 as D (6 bases). V was clipped by 7 bases and J by 4 bases, with 8 bases between them. Germline CDR1 reads ENHRY; CDR2 reads SYGVKD. This CDR3 region has 13 residues. The CDR3 sequence is CAINRDYNSPLHF. The CDR3 coding sequence is TGTGCCATCAACAGGGATTATAATTCACCCCTCCACTTT.

The chain combines TRBV19 with TRBJ1-3; D gene unclear. V was cut by 6 bases and J by 1 base, with 10 bases left in between. This CDR3 is 14 amino acids long. Germline V gene sequence: CDR1 LNHDA, CDR2 SQIVND (reference sequence). The CDR3 nucleotides are TGTGCCAGTAGCCCCCTCGGGTCTGGAAACACCATATATTTT. It encodes CASSPLGSGNTIYF.

This clone showed up just once. V is TRBV24-1 and J is TRBJ1-2; D is unclear. This CDR3 is 12 amino acids long. Deletions cut 4 bases from V and 4 bases from J, with 6 bases between. Germline lookup yields CDR1 KGHDR and CDR2 SFDVKD. The CDR3 sequence: CATSDGVYGYTF. CDR3 DNA: TGTGCCACCAGTGACGGGGTCTATGGCTACACCTTC.

The chain recombines TRBV2 with TRBJ2-3; 12 nucleotides line up with TRBD2. The CDR3 extends over 17 amino acids. V lost 5 bases, J lost 0 bases, and 6 bases stayed unmatched. Germline-derived CDR1 and CDR2 are SNHLY and FYNNEI. The CDR3 DNA reads as TGTGCCAGCAGTCCGAATGGACTAGCGGGGAGCACAGATACGCAGTATTTT. Translating gives CASSPNGLAGSTDTQYF.

J is TRBJ2-1 and V is TRBV18, with TRBD1 identical over 8 bases. After removal of 4 bases from V and 7 bases from J, the junction contained 3 bases not matched to a gene. The CDR3 runs 13 residues. Germline-derived CDR1 and CDR2 are KGHSH and LQKENI. The CDR3 bases are TGTGCCAGCTCACGGGACAGGACAAATGAGCAGTTCTTC. This codes for CASSRDRTNEQFF.

The V call is TRBV2, the J call TRBJ1-2; the match to TRBD1 covers 10 bases. The junction had 4 bases not matched to a gene; V was cut back by 2 bases and J by 7 bases. Germline CDR1 reads SNHLY; CDR2 reads FYNNEI. This CDR3 has 14 amino acids. This CDR3 is CASSERQGAPGYTF. CDR3 coding DNA: TGTGCCAGCAGTGAAAGACAGGGGGCGCCTGGCTACACCTTC.

This chain uses TRBV5-6 with TRBJ2-6, with D possibly TRBD2 on 5 matching bases. Germline V gives CDR1 SGHDT, CDR2 YYEEEE. Trimming removed 0 bases from V and 1 base from J, with 17 bases in between. CDR3 length: 19 residues. CDR3 nucleotide sequence: TGTGCCAGCAGCTTGGGGACCTCGCGGGTGATATCTGGGGCCAACGTCCTGACTTTC. It encodes CASSLGTSRVISGANVLTF.

The V and J genes are TRBV14 and TRBJ1-1; a possible D gene is TRBD1 (6 bases). CDR1 is SGHDN, CDR2 FVKESK, per germline. The germline V and J ends were trimmed by 2 bases and 4 bases, with 14 bases remaining between them. The CDR3 is 15 residues long. The CDR3 loop is CASSQSTGRGTEAFF. DNA for the CDR3: TGTGCCAGCAGCCAATCTACAGGGAGGGGCACTGAAGCTTTCTTT.

This rearrangement joins TRBV5-4 to TRBJ2-3; 7 nucleotides agree with TRBD2. The V and J ends lost 7 bases and 0 bases, in that order; junction bases with no gene match: 8. The germline gives CDR1 SGHNT, CDR2 YYREEE (reference sequence). The CDR3 contains 15 residues. The CDR3 spells CASGGGAGSTDTQYF. The CDR3 nucleotides are TGTGCCAGCGGGGGGGGAGCGGGCAGCACAGATACGCAGTATTTT.

V gene TRBV2 combines with J gene TRBJ1-4; D not certain. The CDR3 runs to 13 residues. Germline V gives CDR1 SNHLY, CDR2 FYNNEI. V was cut by 9 bases and J by 0 bases, with 8 bases left in between. The CDR3 reads CASTGTTNEKLFF. The DNA of the CDR3 is TGTGCCAGTACGGGGACAACTAATGAAAAACTGTTTTTT.

The V call is TRBV7-2, the J call TRBJ1-1; TRBD1 agrees at 7 bases. Germline CDR1 is SGHTA and CDR2 is FQGNSA. This CDR3 comprises 13 residues. V was clipped by 5 bases and J by 3 bases; unmatched bases: 3. The CDR3 coding sequence is TGTGCCAGCAGCCCCCAGGGGGACACTGAAGCTTTCTTT. Translated, it gives CASSPQGDTEAFF.

The rearrangement links TRBV9 to TRBJ2-3; D gene unclear. V lost 0 bases, J lost 6 bases, and 11 bases lay in between. The V gene's germline CDR1 is SGDLS and CDR2 YYNGEE. There are 14 residues in the CDR3. CDR3 sequence: CASSVGVFSDTQYF. Here the CDR3 DNA reads TGTGCCAGCAGCGTAGGGGTCTTTAGCGATACGCAGTATTTT.

The CDR3 DNA reads TGTGCCAGCAACCAACTCGGGACTAGCGGGAGTAGGTACGAGCAGTACTTC. Its translation: CASNQLGTSGSRYEQYF. This chain uses TRBV27 with TRBJ2-7; the match to TRBD2 covers 14 bases. The CDR3 covers 17 residues. Per germline, CDR1 MNHEY and CDR2 SMNVEV (reference sequence). V trimming: 7 bases; J trimming: 4 bases; junction bases outside the gene matches: 12.

The CDR3, as DNA: TGTGCCAGCAGTGTGCGACAGGGGTCAGGTTTTAGCAATCAGCCCCAGCATTTT. This sequence encodes CASSVRQGSGFSNQPQHF. The chain recombines TRBV6-1 with TRBJ1-5, with 8 bases aligning to TRBD1. CDR1 is MNHNS, CDR2 SASEGT, per germline. The CDR3 is 18 amino acids. The ends lost 4 bases at V and 0 bases at J; junction bases unmatched: 11.

A note on this clone: Other DNA sequences in the sample encode the same CDR3. This chain links TRBV28 with TRBJ1-2, with 8 bases matching TRBD1. Germline loops: CDR1 MDHEN, CDR2 SYDVKM. The CDR3 has 13 amino acids. Trimming cost V 2 bases and J 4 bases; bases outside gene matches: 0. The CDR3 region is CASSLGTGYGYTF. CDR3 nucleotides: TGTGCCAGCAGTTTAGGGACAGGCTATGGCTACACCTTC.

Comments on this clone: Other DNA sequences in this sample translate to the same CDR3. J is TRBJ2-7 and V is TRBV5-4, with 9 bases that match TRBD1. The germline V gene has CDR1 SGHNT and CDR2 YYREEE (reference sequence). The CDR3 extends over 14 amino acids. The V segment lost 4 bases and the J segment 3 bases; nucleotides outside the gene matches: 5. CDR3 in amino acids: CASSPDRGSYEQYF. In DNA, the CDR3 is TGTGCCAGCAGCCCCGACAGGGGGAGCTACGAGCAGTACTTC.

The V call is TRBV4-3, the J call TRBJ1-2; 9 nucleotides align to TRBD1. The CDR3 is 16 amino acids. Germline V gene data show CDR1 as LGHNA and CDR2 as YSLEER. The J segment lost 3 bases and the V segment lost 1 base, leaving 6 bases of the junction unmatched. CDR3 residues: CASSQAGTGRDYGYTF. The CDR3 DNA is TGCGCCAGCAGCCAAGCCGGGACAGGGCGGGACTATGGCTACACCTTC.

The genes are TRBV30 and TRBJ1-1; D remains ambiguous. V lost 0 bases and J lost 7, with 12 bases in between. The CDR3 is 13 amino acids. Germline V CDR1 and CDR2: GTSNPN, SVGIG (reference sequence). CDR3 nucleotide sequence: TGTGCCTGGAGTGTAATCCCCGGAGGTGAAGCTTTCTTT. Amino acids: CAWSVIPGGEAFF.

This clone was detected a few times. V and J are TRBV3-1 (or the pseudogene TRBV3-2) and TRBJ2-7, with a tentative D call TRBD1 (5 bases). V gave up 0 bases and J gave up 2 bases, with 14 bases separating them. Germline-derived CDR1 and CDR2 are LGHDT and YNNKEL (reference sequence). This CDR3 is built from 16 residues. The CDR3 sequence is CASSQESNRRTYEQYF. The CDR3 DNA reads TGTGCCAGCAGCCAAGAAAGCAACAGGCGGACCTACGAGCAGTACTTC.

This chain uses TRBV10-3 with TRBJ1-1, with D perhaps matching TRBD1 (6 bases). Germline-derived CDR1 and CDR2 are ENHRY and SYGVKD. V was cut by 11 bases and J by 1 base, with 11 bases left in between. This CDR3 is 12 amino acids long. CDR3 protein: CAAKQGNTEAFF. The CDR3 region has the DNA TGTGCCGCGAAACAGGGGAACACTGAAGCTTTCTTT.

The chain employs TRBV28 and TRBJ1-5, with D unresolved. Per germline, CDR1 MDHEN and CDR2 SYDVKM. This CDR3 is built from 12 residues. Trimming took off 2 bases at V and 5 bases at J, with 4 bases between the two ends. The chain's CDR3 is CASSLDYQPQHF. CDR3 in DNA: TGTGCCAGCAGTTTAGACTATCAGCCCCAGCATTTT.

V gene TRBV12-5 combines with J gene TRBJ2-3; TRBD2 is a possible D gene (6 bases). V was pared by 3 bases and J by 5 bases, with 12 bases between. The CDR3 is 14 residues long. The germline gives CDR1 LGHNT, CDR2 FRNRAP. DNA of the CDR3: TGTGCTAGTGGTTTTTCTAGCGCGGAAGATACGCAGTATTTT. It is translated as CASGFSSAEDTQYF.

The chain joins TRBV11-1 to TRBJ2-2; 7 positions match TRBD2. Germline CDR1 and CDR2: SGHAT and FQDESV (reference sequence). J gave up 6 bases and V 5 bases, and 3 bases lay outside the gene matches. The CDR3 totals 13 residues. CDR3 protein: CASSLGRAGELFF. CDR3 in DNA: TGTGCCAGCAGCCTGGGGAGGGCCGGGGAGCTGTTTTTT.

This rearrangement joins TRBV27 to TRBJ2-1; TRBD1 might be the D (6 bases). The CDR3 has 16 residues. Per the germline V gene, CDR1 is MNHEY and CDR2 is SMNVEV (reference sequence). Trimming left V 5 bases short and J 0 bases short, with 14 bases between. The CDR3 loop reads CASSPSIQGSYNEQFF. CDR3 nucleotide sequence: TGTGCCAGCAGTCCCTCGATACAGGGCTCCTACAATGAGCAGTTCTTC.